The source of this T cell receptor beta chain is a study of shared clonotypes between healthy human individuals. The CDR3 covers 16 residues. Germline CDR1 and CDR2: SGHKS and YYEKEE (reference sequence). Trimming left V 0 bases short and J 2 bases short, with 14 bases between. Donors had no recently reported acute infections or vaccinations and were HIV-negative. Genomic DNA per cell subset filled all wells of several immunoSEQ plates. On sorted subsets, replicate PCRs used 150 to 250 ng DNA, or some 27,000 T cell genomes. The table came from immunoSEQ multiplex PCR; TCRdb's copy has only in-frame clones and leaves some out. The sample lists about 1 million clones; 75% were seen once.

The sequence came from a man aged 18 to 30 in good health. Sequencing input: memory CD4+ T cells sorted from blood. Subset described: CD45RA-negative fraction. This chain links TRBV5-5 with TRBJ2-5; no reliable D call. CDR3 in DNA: TGTGCCAGCAGCTTGGGGAGCAATAAGCCACAAGAGACCCAGTACTTC. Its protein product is CASSLGSNKPQETQYF.